The T cell receptor beta chain described here comes from a study of CD8 T cells in ankylosing spondylitis. As the method for making TCR beta libraries, quantitative 5'-RACE with molecular barcodes was used. TCRdb fed the 5' RACE reads into MiXCR, producing one record per CDR3 protein. Of fewer than 750,000 distinct CDR3 sequences in the sample, about 20% were seen once. Trimming removed 5 bases at V and 4 bases at J, with 12 bases between. CDR3 size: 13 residues. Concerning this clonotype itself: The antigen is undetermined.

Study results and caveats: A motif in TCR beta, a set of about 8 highly homologous variants, appeared characteristic of ankylosing spondylitis blood.

The clonotype was recovered from a male donor with ankylosing spondylitis. Sequencing was performed on blood, either unsorted or a sorted T cell fraction (not recorded which). The chain is built from TRBV12-3 or TRBV12-4 and TRBJ2-7; no clear D gene. In DNA, the CDR3 is TGTGCCAGCAGTCCGGACCTTGTTTACGAGCAGTACTTC. Protein sequence: CASSPDLVYEQYF.